The 17 T cell receptor beta chains below all came from one sample that was sequenced in a study of regulatory and conventional T cells in RAG deficiency. The table came from immunoSEQ multiplex PCR; TCRdb's copy has only in-frame clones and leaves some out. The sample includes tens of thousands of clones, 85% to 95% seen only once; the top ten take roughly 0.73%. Conventional CD4+ T cells were sorted from blood as CD25-low CD127-high cells. These data are also associated with another study on regulatory T cells. This second study notes: Amplification used 52 TRBV primers and 13 TRBJ primers.

The sequenced sample was CD4+ T cells sorted from blood. Receptor source: a human donor in good health.

This sequence joins TRBV30 and TRBJ1-5; tentative D call: TRBD1 (6 bases). V lost 0 bases and J 2 bases, leaving 14 bases between the germline ends. The length of the CDR3 is 16 residues. The germline V gene has CDR1 GTSNPN and CDR2 SVGIG (reference sequence). The CDR3 DNA sequence: TGTGCCTGGAGTGTACGGACAGCGCTCGGCAATCAGCCCCAGCATTTT. Its protein is CAWSVRTALGNQPQHF.

The chain recombines TRBV11-2 with TRBJ2-5, with TRBD2 matching over 13 bases. There are 14 residues in the CDR3. The germline CDR1 and CDR2 sequences are SGHAT and FQNNGV. Trimming cost V 5 bases and J 6 bases; bases outside gene matches: 3. In DNA, the CDR3 is TGTGCCAGCAGCACTAGCGGGGGGGATCAGACCCAGTACTTC. Translation: CASSTSGGDQTQYF.

This clone has more than one count but fewer than ten. This sequence joins TRBV6-5 and TRBJ2-7, with TRBD1 identical over 7 bases. The CDR3 length is 14 residues. The J segment lost 5 bases and the V segment lost 2 bases, leaving 6 bases of the junction unmatched. Per the germline V gene, CDR1 is MNHEY and CDR2 is SVGAGI. The CDR3 spells CASSYGRQGHEQYF. The CDR3 DNA reads TGTGCCAGCAGTTACGGGAGACAGGGCCACGAGCAGTACTTC.

V is TRBV2 and J is TRBJ2-1; TRBD2 agrees at 9 bases. CDR3 length: 15 residues. Looked up from germline, CDR1 is SNHLY and CDR2 is FYNNEI. V shed 7 bases and J 7 bases; nucleotides not matched to a gene: 11. The CDR3 DNA follows: TGTGCCAGCACCCATAGGCGGGGGGGGCCTAATGAGCAGTTCTTC. Translated, it gives CASTHRRGGPNEQFF.

This chain uses TRBV7-6 with TRBJ2-7; 8 bases fit TRBD2. J gave up 3 bases and V 4 bases, and 11 bases lay outside the gene matches. CDR3 length equals 16 residues. Germline assignment: CDR1 SGHVS and CDR2 FNYEAQ. The CDR3 sequence: CASSYSPGGGGYEQYF. The CDR3 nucleotides read TGTGCCAGCAGCTACTCGCCGGGGGGGGGAGGCTACGAGCAGTACTTC.

The J gene is TRBJ2-3, the V gene TRBV11-2; weak D call: TRBD1 (5 bases). V was pared by 0 bases and J by 6 bases, with 19 bases between. The germline V gene encodes CDR1 SGHAT and CDR2 FQNNGV. The CDR3 spans 17 residues. DNA for the CDR3: TGTGCCAGCAGCTTAGATTGGTTCTTCAGGGCTGGGGATACGCAGTATTTT. Protein: CASSLDWFFRAGDTQYF.

The DNA for the CDR3 is TGTGCCAGCAGTGAAGGGACTCTGACCCGGGAGCAGTACTTC. Protein sequence: CASSEGTLTREQYF. The chain links TRBV6-1 to TRBJ2-7, with TRBD2 as a possible D gene (5 bases). Per germline, CDR1 MNHNS and CDR2 SASEGT. V was shortened by 1 base and J by 7 bases, with 14 bases between the two germline ends. The CDR3 sequence is 14 residues long.

This sequence joins TRBV19 and TRBJ2-5; 14 bases align to TRBD2. Germline-derived CDR1 and CDR2 are LNHDA and SQIVND (reference sequence). This CDR3 spans 17 amino acids. J was trimmed by 4 bases and V by 4 bases; bases with no gene match: 8. As DNA, the CDR3 is TGTGCCAGTAGTACTAGACTAGCGGGAGGGCCGGGAGAGACCCAGTACTTC. Protein product: CASSTRLAGGPGETQYF.

The chain couples TRBV5-5 to TRBJ2-3; 13 nucleotides align to TRBD2. J gave up 3 bases and V 1 base, and 5 bases lay outside the gene matches. CDR3 length: 17 amino acids. Per germline, CDR1 SGHKS and CDR2 YYEKEE (reference sequence). CDR3 sequence (DNA): TGTGCCAGCAGCTTGAGACTAGCGGGGGGTCAAACAGATACGCAGTATTTT. Translating it yields CASSLRLAGGQTDTQYF.

V gene TRBV6-5 combines with J gene TRBJ1-2; 8 positions match TRBD1. Germline V gene sequence: CDR1 MNHEY, CDR2 SVGAGI. The CDR3 is 15 amino acids. J lost 4 bases, V lost 0 bases, and 4 bases had no gene match. In DNA form, the CDR3 reads TGTGCCAGCAGTTACTCGGGGGACAGGCCCTATGGCTACACCTTC. As protein: CASSYSGDRPYGYTF.

V gene TRBV7-3 combines with J gene TRBJ2-1; 7 nucleotides line up with TRBD2. After removal of 5 bases from V and 7 bases from J, the junction contained 23 bases not matched to a gene. Germline CDR1 and CDR2: SGHTA and FQGTGA. The CDR3 extends over 19 amino acids. DNA for the CDR3: TGTGCCAGCAGCCCCCGGACTAGTACCTTCCCCCCGGCGTTAAATGAGCAGTTCTTC. It translates to CASSPRTSTFPPALNEQFF. Full variable domain (rest looked up from reference TRBV7-3 and TRBJ2-1): GAGVSQTPSNKVTEKGKYVELRCDPISGHTALYWYRQSLGQGPEFLIYFQGTGAADDSGLPNDRFFAVRPEGSVSTLKIQRTERGDSAVYLCASSPRTSTFPPALNEQFFGPGTRLTVL.

DNA for the CDR3: TGTGCCAGCAGCTTAGTTGTTTCCTTAGGGACTGAAGCTTTCTTT. This sequence encodes CASSLVVSLGTEAFF. This chain links TRBV7-2 with TRBJ1-1; D gene unclear. The CDR3 contains 15 residues. Trimming shortened V by 1 base and J by 5 bases, and 14 bases separated the two germline ends. CDR1 is SGHTA and CDR2 is FQGNSA in the germline V gene.

This rearrangement joins TRBV14 to TRBJ2-1, with TRBD2 matching 7 bases. This CDR3 is 16 amino acids long. The germline CDR1 and CDR2 sequences are SGHDN and FVKESK. V was pared by 0 bases and J by 7 bases, with 9 bases of the junction left unmatched. The CDR3 loop reads CASSQELRLAMNEQFF. The DNA for the CDR3 is TGTGCCAGCAGCCAAGAACTTCGACTAGCAATGAATGAGCAGTTCTTC.

This chain links TRBV19 with TRBJ2-7; D is ambiguous. The CDR3 extends over 15 amino acids. Germline loops: CDR1 LNHDA, CDR2 SQIVND (reference sequence). The V gene lost 1 base and the J gene lost 0 bases, with 10 bases spanning the gap. The CDR3 nucleotides are TGTGCCAGTAGTATAGCTGGCATGGGCTCCTACGAGCAGTACTTC. It is translated as CASSIAGMGSYEQYF.

The chain recombines TRBV28 with TRBJ1-5; D is ambiguous. The CDR3 extends over 13 amino acids. Trimming pared 3 bases from V and 1 base from J, leaving 4 bases between. CDR1 is MDHEN and CDR2 is SYDVKM in the germline V gene. The CDR3 bases are TGTGCCAGCAGTTTGGACAGCAATCAGCCCCAGCATTTT. This translates into CASSLDSNQPQHF. The full variable domain, in which reference TRBV28 and TRBJ1-5 provide the parts outside the CDR3, is DVKVTQSSRYLVKRTGEKVFLECVQDMDHENMFWYRQDPGLGLRLIYFSYDVKMKEKGDIPEGYSVSREKKERFSLILESASTNQTSMYLCASSLDSNQPQHFGDGTRLSIL.

The chain carries TRBV2 and TRBJ1-1; 7 bases are a match to TRBD1. CDR3 length: 14 amino acids. CDR1 is SNHLY and CDR2 is FYNNEI in the germline V gene. J gave up 5 bases and V 6 bases, and 9 bases lay outside the gene matches. CDR3 in amino acids: CASRGGQLETEAFF. Written as DNA, the CDR3 is TGTGCCAGCAGGGGGGGACAGCTCGAAACTGAAGCTTTCTTT.

In DNA form, the CDR3 reads TGTGCCAGCAGACGGACAGGGGCTCACTCTGGGGCCAACGTCCTGACTTTC. Amino acid sequence: CASRRTGAHSGANVLTF. The chain uses TRBV27 and TRBJ2-6; 9 bases agree with TRBD1. CDR1 is MNHEY and CDR2 is SMNVEV in the germline V gene (reference sequence). The CDR3 length is 17 residues. V dropped 6 bases and J dropped 0; count of bases not matched to a gene: 6.